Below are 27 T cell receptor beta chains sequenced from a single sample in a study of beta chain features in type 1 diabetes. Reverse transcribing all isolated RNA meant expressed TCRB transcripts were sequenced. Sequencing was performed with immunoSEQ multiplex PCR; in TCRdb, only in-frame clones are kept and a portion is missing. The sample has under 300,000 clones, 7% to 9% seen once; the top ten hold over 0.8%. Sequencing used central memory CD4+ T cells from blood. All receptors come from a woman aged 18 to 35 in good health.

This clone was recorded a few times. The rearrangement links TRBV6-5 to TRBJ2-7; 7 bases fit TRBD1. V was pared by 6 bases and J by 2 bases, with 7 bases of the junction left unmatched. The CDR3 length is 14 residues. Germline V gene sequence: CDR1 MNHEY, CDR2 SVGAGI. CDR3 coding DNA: TGTGCCAGCAGGCTAGGACAGGTAGCCTACGAGCAGTACTTC. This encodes CASRLGQVAYEQYF.

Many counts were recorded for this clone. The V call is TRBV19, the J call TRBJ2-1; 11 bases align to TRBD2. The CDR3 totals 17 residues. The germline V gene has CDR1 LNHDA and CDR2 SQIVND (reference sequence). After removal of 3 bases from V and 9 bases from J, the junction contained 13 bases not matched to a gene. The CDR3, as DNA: TGTGCCAGTAGTATTATCGGCCTAGCGGGGGGAAGGAGTGAGCAGTTCTTC. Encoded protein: CASSIIGLAGGRSEQFF.

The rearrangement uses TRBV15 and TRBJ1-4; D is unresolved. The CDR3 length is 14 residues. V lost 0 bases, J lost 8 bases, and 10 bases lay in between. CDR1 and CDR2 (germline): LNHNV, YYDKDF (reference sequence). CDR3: CATSRDGVDEKLFF. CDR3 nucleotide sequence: TGTGCCACCAGCAGAGACGGGGTTGACGAAAAACTGTTTTTT.

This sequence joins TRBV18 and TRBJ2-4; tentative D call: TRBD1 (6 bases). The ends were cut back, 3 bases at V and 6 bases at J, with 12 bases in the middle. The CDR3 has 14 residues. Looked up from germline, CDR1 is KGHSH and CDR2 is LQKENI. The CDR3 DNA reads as TGTGCCAGCTCACCCCCCCAGGACAGAAACATTCAGTACTTC. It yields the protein CASSPPQDRNIQYF.

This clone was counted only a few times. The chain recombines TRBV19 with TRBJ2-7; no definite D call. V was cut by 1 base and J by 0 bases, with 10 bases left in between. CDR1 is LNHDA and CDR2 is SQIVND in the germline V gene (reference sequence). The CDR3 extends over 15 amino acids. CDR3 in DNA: TGTGCCAGTAGTATAGCACAGTCGAGCTCCTACGAGCAGTACTTC. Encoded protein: CASSIAQSSSYEQYF. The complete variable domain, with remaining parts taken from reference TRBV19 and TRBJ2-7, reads DGGITQSPKYLFRKEGQNVTLSCEQNLNHDAMYWYRQDPGQGLRLIYYSQIVNDFQKGDIAEGYSVSREKKESFPLTVTSAQKNPTAFYLCASSIAQSSSYEQYFGPGTRLTVT.

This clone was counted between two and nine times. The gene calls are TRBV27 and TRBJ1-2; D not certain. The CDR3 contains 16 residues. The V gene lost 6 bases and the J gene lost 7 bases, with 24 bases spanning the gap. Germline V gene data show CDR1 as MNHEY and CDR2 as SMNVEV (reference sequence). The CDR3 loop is CASRLASRVTLGGYTF. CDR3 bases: TGTGCCAGCAGGTTAGCTTCGAGAGTTACCCTCGGTGGCTACACCTTC.

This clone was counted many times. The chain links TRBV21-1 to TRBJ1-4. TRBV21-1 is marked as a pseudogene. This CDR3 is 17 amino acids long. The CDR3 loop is CASSKLMLGQVNEKLFF. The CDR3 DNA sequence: TGTGCCAGCAGCAAATTAATGCTCGGCCAAGTTAATGAAAAACTGTTTTTT.

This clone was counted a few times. CDR3 protein: CASSMTNTGELFF. The CDR3 nucleotides read TGTGCCAGTAGTATGACGAACACCGGGGAGCTGTTTTTT. V gene TRBV19 combines with J gene TRBJ2-2; D is unresolved. V shed 3 bases and J shed 0 bases, with 2 bases lying between them. Germline V gene lookup returns CDR1 LNHDA and CDR2 SQIVND (reference sequence). The CDR3 totals 13 residues.

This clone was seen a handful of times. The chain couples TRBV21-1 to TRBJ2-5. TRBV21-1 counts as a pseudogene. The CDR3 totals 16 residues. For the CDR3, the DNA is TGTGCCAGCAGCAAAGACCTAGGGGAGATCCAAGAGACCCAGTACTTC. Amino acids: CASSKDLGEIQETQYF.

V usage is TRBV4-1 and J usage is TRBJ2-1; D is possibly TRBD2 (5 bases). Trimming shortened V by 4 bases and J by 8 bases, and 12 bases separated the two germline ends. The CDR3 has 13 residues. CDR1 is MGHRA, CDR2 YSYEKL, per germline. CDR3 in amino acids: CASSRRVNDEQFF. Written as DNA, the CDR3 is TGCGCCAGCAGCCGGCGGGTTAATGATGAGCAGTTCTTC.

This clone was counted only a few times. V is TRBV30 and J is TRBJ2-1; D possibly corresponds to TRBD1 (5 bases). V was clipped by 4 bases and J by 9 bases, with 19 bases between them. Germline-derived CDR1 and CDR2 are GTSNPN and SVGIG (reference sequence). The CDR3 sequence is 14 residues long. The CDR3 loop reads CAWKALTVVGEQFF. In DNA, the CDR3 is TGTGCCTGGAAAGCCCTGACAGTAGTGGGTGAGCAGTTCTTC.

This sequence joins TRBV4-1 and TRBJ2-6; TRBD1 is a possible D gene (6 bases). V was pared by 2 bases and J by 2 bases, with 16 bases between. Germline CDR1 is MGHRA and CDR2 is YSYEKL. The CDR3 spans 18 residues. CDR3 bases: TGCGCCAGCAGCCAAATACAGGGTCTTATACCTGGGGCCAACGTCCTGACTTTC. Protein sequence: CASSQIQGLIPGANVLTF.

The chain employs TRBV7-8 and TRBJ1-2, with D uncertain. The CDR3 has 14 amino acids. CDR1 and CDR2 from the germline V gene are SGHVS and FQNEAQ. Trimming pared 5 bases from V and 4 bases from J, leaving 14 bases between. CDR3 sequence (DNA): TGTGCCAGCAGCCCCCAGGAAGGGATCTATGGCTACACCTTC. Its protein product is CASSPQEGIYGYTF.

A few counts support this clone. CDR3 nucleotides: TGTGCCTCCCTCGGGACGACGAACACTGAAGCTTTCTTT. Translating it yields CASLGTTNTEAFF. The rearrangement joins TRBV30 to TRBJ1-1, with D tentatively TRBD1 (5 bases). Trimming stripped 7 bases from V and 1 base from J, with 13 bases between. From germline, CDR1 is GTSNPN and CDR2 SVGIG (reference sequence). This CDR3 is 13 amino acids long.

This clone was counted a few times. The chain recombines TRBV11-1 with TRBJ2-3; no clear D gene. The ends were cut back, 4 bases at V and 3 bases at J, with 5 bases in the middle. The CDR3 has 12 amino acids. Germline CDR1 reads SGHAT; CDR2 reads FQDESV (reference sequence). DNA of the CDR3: TGTGCCAGCAGCTCGGAAACAGATACGCAGTATTTT. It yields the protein CASSSETDTQYF.

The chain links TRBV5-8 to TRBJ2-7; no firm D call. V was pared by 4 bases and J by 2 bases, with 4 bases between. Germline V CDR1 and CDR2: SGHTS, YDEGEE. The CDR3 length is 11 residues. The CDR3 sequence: CASSLPYEQYV. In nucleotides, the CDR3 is TGTGCCAGCAGCCTACCCTACGAGCAGTACGTC.

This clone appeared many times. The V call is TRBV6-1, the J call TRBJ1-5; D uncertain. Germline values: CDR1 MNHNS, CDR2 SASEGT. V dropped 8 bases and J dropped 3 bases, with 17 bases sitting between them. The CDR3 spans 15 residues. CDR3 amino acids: CASQELKVSNQPQHF. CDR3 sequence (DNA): TGTGCCAGCCAGGAACTAAAGGTTTCCAATCAGCCCCAGCATTTT.

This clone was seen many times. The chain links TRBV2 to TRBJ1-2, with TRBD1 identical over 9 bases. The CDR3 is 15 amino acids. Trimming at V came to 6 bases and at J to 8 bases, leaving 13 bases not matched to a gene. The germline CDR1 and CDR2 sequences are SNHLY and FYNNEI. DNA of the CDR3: TGTGCCAGCAGAGACCCGGGACAGGGACAAAGCGGCTACACCTTC. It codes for CASRDPGQGQSGYTF.

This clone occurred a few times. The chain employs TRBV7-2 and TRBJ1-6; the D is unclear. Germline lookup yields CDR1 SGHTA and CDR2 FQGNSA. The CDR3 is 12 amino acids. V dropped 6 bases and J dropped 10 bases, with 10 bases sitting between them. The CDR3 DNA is TGTGCCAGCAGTCCTCCTCAGTCACCCCTCCACTTT. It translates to CASSPPQSPLHF.

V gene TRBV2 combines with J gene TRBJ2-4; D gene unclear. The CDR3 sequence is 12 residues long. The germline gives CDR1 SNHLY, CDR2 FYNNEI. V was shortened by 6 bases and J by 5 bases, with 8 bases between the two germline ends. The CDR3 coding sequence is TGTGCCAGCAGCCAGTTCGAAAACATTCAGTACTTC. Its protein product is CASSQFENIQYF.

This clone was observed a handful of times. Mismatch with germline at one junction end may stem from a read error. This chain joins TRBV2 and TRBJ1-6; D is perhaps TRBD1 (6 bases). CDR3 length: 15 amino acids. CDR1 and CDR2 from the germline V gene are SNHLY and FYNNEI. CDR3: CASSEEVAGVRPLHF. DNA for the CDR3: TGTGCCAGCAGCGAAGAGGTAGCAGGGGTGCGTCCCCTCCACTTT.

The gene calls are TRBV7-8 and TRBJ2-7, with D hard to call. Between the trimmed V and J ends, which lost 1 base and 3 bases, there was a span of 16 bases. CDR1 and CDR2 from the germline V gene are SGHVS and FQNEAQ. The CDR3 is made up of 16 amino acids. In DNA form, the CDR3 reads TGTGCCAGCAGCTTAGGGAATCCTCTCCAAGGCTACGAGCAGTACTTC. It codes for CASSLGNPLQGYEQYF.

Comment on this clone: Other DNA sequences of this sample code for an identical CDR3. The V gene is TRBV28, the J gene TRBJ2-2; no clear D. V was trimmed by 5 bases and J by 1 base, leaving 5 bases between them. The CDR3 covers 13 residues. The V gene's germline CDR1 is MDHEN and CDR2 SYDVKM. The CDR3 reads CASSSRNTGELFF. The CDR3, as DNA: TGTGCCAGCAGTAGTAGGAACACCGGGGAGCTGTTTTTT.

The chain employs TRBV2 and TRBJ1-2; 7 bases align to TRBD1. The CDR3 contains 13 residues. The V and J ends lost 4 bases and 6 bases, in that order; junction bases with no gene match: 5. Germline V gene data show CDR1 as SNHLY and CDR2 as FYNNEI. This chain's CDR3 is CASSVGTVDGYTF. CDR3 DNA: TGTGCCAGCAGTGTTGGGACAGTGGATGGCTACACCTTC.

The CDR3 loop reads CASSIGRKTDTQYF. In nucleotides, the CDR3 is TGTGCCAGCAGCATCGGGAGAAAGACAGATACGCAGTATTTT. The chain couples TRBV14 to TRBJ2-3; D perhaps matches TRBD2 (6 bases). Trimming removed 5 bases at V and 3 bases at J, with 12 bases between. The CDR3 loop spans 14 amino acids. Germline CDR1 is SGHDN and CDR2 is FVKESK.

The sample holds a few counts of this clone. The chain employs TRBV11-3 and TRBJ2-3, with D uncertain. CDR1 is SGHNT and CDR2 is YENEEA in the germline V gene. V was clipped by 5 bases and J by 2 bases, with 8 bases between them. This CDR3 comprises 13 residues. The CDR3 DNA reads TGTGCCAGCAGCACCGGTTACACAGATACGCAGTATTTT. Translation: CASSTGYTDTQYF.

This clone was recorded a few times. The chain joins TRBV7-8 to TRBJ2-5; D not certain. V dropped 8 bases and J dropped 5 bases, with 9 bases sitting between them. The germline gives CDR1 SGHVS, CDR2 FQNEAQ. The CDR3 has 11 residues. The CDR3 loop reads CASRTAETQYF. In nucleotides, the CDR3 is TGTGCCAGCCGTACTGCGGAGACCCAGTACTTC.